Below, one TCR beta chain is given with its context. The target antigen is unknown. This PCR relied on a set of 60 Vbeta primers and 13 Jbeta primers. Libraries were prepared by immunoSEQ multiplex PCR; TCRdb keeps only in-frame clonotypes and omits some of them. The data hold more than 95,000 clones, with about 9.4% observed a single time. CDR3 length: 16 residues. V was shortened by 0 bases and J by 5 bases, with 14 bases between the two germline ends. Germline CDR1 LNHNV, CDR2 YYDKDF (reference sequence). The sample comes from a study of cytomegalovirus exposure and HLA in healthy donors. Points from the study as a whole: Other equally common chains were less clonally expanded than HLA-associated TCR beta chains, a later analysis showed.

What was sequenced was PBMCs. This receptor was taken from a man aged 40-50 years in good health and CMV-seropositive. The chain has TRBV15 and TRBJ1-5; a weak D match, TRBD1 (5 bases). The CDR3 DNA sequence: TGTGCCACCAGCAGAGAGGGGGGTTCAGCTCATCAGCCCCAGCATTTT. This translates into CATSREGGSAHQPQHF.